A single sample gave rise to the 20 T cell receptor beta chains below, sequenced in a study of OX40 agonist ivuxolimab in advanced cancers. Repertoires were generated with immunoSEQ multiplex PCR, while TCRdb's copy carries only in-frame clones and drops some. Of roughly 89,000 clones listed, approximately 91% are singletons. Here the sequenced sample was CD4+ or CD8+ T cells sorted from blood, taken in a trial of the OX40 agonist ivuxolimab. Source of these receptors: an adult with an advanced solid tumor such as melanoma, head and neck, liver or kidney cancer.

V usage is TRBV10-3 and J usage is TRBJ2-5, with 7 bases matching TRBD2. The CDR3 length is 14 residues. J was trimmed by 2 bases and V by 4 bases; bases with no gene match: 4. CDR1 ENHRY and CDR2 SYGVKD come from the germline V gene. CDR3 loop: CAISVILAQETQYF. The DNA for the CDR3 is TGTGCCATCAGTGTGATACTAGCGCAAGAGACCCAGTACTTC.

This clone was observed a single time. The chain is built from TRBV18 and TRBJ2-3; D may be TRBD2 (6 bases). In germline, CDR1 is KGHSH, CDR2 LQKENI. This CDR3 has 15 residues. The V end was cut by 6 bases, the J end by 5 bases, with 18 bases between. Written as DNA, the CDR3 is TGTGCCAGCTCCAAGTCCGGGAGCGGAGGAGATACGCAGTATTTT. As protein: CASSKSGSGGDTQYF.

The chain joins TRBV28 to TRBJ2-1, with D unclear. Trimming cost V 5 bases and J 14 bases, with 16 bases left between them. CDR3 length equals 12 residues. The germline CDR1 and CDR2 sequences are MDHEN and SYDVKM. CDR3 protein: CASSPRVRVEFF. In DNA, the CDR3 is TGTGCCAGCAGTCCAAGAGTCCGCGTTGAGTTCTTC.

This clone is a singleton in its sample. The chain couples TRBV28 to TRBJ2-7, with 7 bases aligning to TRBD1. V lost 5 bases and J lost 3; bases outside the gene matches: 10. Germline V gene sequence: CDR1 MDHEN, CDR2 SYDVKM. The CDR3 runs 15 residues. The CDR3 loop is CASSGGGQVIYEQYF. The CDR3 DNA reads TGTGCCAGCAGTGGGGGTGGACAGGTGATCTACGAGCAGTACTTC.

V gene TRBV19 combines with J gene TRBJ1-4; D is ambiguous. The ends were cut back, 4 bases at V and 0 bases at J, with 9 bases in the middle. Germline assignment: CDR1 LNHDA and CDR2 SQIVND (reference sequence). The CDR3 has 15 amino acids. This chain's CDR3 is CASSTIPSTNEKLFF. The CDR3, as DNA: TGTGCCAGTAGTACAATACCCTCAACTAATGAAAAACTGTTTTTT.

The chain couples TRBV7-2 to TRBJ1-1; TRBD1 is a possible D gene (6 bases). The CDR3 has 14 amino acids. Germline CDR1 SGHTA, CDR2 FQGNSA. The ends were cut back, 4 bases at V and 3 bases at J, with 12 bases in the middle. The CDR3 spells CASSSIGGYTEAFF. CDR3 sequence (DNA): TGTGCCAGCAGCTCAATAGGGGGGTACACTGAAGCTTTCTTT.

The CDR3 is CASSFHGGARGGELFF. For the CDR3, the DNA is TGTGCCAGCAGCTTCCACGGGGGAGCCCGAGGCGGGGAGCTGTTTTTT. V and J are TRBV7-3 and TRBJ2-2; D possibly corresponds to TRBD2 (6 bases). CDR1 and CDR2 from the germline V gene are SGHTA and FQGTGA. The length of the CDR3 is 16 residues. The V end lost 3 bases, the J end lost 7 bases, and 18 bases lay between the germline ends.

The CDR3 loop reads CASSLAPGGANTGELFF. CDR3 sequence (DNA): TGTGCCAGCAGCTTAGCCCCGGGGGGGGCGAACACCGGGGAGCTGTTTTTT. The chain has TRBV11-3 and TRBJ2-2, with 8 nucleotides matching TRBD2. Germline V gene data show CDR1 as SGHNT and CDR2 as YENEEA. With V trimmed by 1 base and J by 0 bases, 4 bases remained unmatched. This CDR3 has 17 amino acids.

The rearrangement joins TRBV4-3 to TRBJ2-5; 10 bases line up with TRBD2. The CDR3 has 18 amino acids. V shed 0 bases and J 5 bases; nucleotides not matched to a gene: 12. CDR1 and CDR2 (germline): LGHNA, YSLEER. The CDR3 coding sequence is TGCGCCAGCAGCCAAGATATCGCTAGCGGGAGCCCGGGGGAGACCCAGTACTTC. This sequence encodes CASSQDIASGSPGETQYF.

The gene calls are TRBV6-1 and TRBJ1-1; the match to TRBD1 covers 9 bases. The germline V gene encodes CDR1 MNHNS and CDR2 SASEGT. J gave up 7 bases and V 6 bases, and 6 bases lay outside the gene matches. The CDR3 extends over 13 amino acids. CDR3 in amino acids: CASSEQGAYEAFF. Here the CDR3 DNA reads TGTGCCAGCAGCGAACAGGGGGCGTATGAAGCTTTCTTT.

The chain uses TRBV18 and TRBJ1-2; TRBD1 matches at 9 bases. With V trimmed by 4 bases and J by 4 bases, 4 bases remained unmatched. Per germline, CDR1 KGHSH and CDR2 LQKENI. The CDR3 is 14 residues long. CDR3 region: CASSRTGDSYGYTF. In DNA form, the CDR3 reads TGTGCCAGCTCACGGACAGGGGACTCCTATGGCTACACCTTC.

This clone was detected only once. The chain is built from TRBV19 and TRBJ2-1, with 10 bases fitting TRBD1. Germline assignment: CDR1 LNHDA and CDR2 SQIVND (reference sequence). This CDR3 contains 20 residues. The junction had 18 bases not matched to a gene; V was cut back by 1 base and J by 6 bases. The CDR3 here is CASSIVGQGDRGSYRNEQFF. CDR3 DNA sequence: TGTGCCAGTAGTATAGTTGGACAGGGGGACCGCGGGAGTTACCGCAATGAGCAGTTCTTC.

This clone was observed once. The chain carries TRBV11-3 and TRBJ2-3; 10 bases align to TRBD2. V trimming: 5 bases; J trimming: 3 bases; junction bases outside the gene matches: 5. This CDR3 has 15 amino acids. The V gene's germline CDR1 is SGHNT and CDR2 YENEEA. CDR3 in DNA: TGTGCCAGCAGCGCTAGCGGGAGTAGGACAGATACGCAGTATTTT. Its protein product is CASSASGSRTDTQYF.

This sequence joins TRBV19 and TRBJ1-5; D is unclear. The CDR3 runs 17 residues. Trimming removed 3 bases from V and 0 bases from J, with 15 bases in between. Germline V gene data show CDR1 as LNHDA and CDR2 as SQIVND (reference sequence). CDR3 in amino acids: CASSIEGRGHSNQPQHF. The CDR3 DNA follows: TGTGCCAGTAGTATTGAAGGTCGCGGGCATAGCAATCAGCCCCAGCATTTT.

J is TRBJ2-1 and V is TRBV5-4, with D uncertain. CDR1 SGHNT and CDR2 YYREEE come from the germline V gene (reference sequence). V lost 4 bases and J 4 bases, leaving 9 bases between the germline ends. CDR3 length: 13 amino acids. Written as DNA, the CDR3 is TGTGCCAGCAGCGCAGAGAAATACAATGAGCAGTTCTTC. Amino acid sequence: CASSAEKYNEQFF. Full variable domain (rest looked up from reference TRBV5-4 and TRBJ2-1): ETGVTQSPTHLIKTRGQQVTLRCSSQSGHNTVSWYQQALGQGPQFIFQYYREEENGRGNFPPRFSGLQFPNYSSELNVNALELDDSALYLCASSAEKYNEQFFGPGTRLTVL.

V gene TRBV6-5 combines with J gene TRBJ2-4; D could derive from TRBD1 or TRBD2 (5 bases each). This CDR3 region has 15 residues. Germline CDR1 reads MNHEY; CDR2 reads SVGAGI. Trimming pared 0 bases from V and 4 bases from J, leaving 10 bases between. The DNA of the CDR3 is TGTGCCAGCAGTTACTCTACGGGGCGGAAAAACATTCAGTACTTC. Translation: CASSYSTGRKNIQYF.

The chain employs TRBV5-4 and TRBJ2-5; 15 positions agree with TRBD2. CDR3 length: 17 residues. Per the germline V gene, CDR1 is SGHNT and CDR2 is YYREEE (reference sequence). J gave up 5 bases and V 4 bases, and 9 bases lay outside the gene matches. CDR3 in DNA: TGTGCCAGCAGCCGGGGACTAGCGGGAGGAGGGGTGGAGACCCAGTACTTC. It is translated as CASSRGLAGGGVETQYF.

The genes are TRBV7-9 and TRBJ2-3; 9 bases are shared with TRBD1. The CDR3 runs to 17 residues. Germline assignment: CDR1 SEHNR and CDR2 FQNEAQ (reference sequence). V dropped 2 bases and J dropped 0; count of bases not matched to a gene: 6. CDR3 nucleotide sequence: TGTGCCAGCAGCTTAACCACCGGGACAGGGAGCACAGATACGCAGTATTTT. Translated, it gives CASSLTTGTGSTDTQYF.

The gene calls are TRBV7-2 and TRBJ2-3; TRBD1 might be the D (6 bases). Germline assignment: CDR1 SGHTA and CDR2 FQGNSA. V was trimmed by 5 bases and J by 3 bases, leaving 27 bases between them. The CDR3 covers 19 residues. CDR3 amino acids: CASSQRAGARMAQTDTQYF. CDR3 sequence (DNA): TGTGCCAGCAGCCAGAGGGCAGGGGCTCGGATGGCCCAGACAGATACGCAGTATTTT. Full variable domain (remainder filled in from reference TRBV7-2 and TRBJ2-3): GAGVSQSPSNKVTEKGKDVELRCDPISGHTALYWYRQSLGQGLEFLIYFQGNSAPDKSGLPSDRFSAERTGGSVSTLTIQRTQQEDSAVYLCASSQRAGARMAQTDTQYFGPGTRLTVL.

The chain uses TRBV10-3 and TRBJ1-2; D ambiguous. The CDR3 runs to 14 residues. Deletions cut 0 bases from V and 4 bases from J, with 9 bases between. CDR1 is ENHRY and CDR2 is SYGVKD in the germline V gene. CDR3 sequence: CAISESMGFYGYTF. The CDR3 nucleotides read TGTGCCATCAGTGAGTCGATGGGGTTCTATGGCTACACCTTC.